This T cell receptor (beta chain) was recovered during a study of cytomegalovirus exposure and HLA in healthy donors. Study-wide background: Samples from HLA-typed donors yielded around 85 million unique TCRs in an early data release. General study results and limits: It was 160 or so TCR beta chains that were listed as cytomegalovirus-associated.

About this clone itself: What it binds is not known.

PCR involved 60 Vbeta and 13 Jbeta primers. Measured with immunoSEQ multiplex PCR; TCRdb has only the in-frame clones, and not every one. The table has about 140,000 clones, 76% seen once. The receptor was isolated from a man aged 40-55 years in good health and CMV-seronegative. Sequenced sample: PBMCs.

The CDR3 nucleotides read TGTGCCAGCAGTGAAAGGGGTTTGAACACCGGGGAGCTGTTTTTT. This translates into CASSERGLNTGELFF. The gene calls are TRBV2 and TRBJ2-2; a possible D gene is TRBD1 (5 bases). This CDR3 has 15 residues. V shed 2 bases and J shed 1 base, with 8 bases lying between them. Germline V gene data show CDR1 as SNHLY and CDR2 as FYNNEI.